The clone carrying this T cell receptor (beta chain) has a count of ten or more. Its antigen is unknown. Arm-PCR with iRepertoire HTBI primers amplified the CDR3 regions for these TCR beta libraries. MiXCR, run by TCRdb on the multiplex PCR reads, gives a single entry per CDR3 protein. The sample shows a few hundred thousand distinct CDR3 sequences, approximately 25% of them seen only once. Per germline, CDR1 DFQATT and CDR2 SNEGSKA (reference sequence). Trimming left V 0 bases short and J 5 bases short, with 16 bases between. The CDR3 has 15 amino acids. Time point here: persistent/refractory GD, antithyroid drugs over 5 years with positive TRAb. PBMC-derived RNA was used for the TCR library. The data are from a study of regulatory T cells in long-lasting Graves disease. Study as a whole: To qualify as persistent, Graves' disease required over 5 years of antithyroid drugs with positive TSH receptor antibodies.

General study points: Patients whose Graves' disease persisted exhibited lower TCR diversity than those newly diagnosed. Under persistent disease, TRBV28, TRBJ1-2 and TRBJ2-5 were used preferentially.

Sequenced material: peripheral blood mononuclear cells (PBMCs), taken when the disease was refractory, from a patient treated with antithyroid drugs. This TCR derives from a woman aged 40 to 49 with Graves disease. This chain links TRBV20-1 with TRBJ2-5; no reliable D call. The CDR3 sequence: CSARDTAMHGETQYF. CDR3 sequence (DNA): TGCAGTGCTAGAGATACGGCAATGCACGGGGAGACCCAGTACTTC.